This TCR beta chain was observed in a study of cytomegalovirus exposure and HLA in healthy donors. Findings and limits, study-wide: Later examination showed HLA-associated TCR beta chains had greater clonal expansion than equally common others. Researchers reportedly found TCR beta sequences accurately predicted most subjects' HLA-A and HLA-B alleles.

The V and J ends lost 0 bases and 5 bases, in that order; junction bases with no gene match: 7. The CDR3 runs 16 residues. Germline CDR1 is SGHKS and CDR2 is YYEKEE (reference sequence). PCR used 60 Vbeta primers and 13 Jbeta primers. Authors' data handling: Later work found 80 million to 85 million unique TCR beta chains, with around 10 million shared. Libraries were prepared by immunoSEQ multiplex PCR; TCRdb keeps only in-frame clonotypes and omits some of them. The V and J calls and the clone size are those of that table, but D and trimming were determined from the DNA. The table includes some 130,000 clones, around 80% detected once. A note on this clone: Its antigen is currently unknown.

The sample taken for sequencing was PBMCs. This chain uses TRBV5-5 with TRBJ2-3; 9 nucleotides line up with TRBD2. The receptor's source is a boy younger than 10 in good health and CMV-seronegative. The CDR3 protein is CASSLVLAGAGDTQYF. The CDR3 bases are TGTGCCAGCAGCTTGGTGTTAGCGGGGGCGGGAGATACGCAGTATTTT.